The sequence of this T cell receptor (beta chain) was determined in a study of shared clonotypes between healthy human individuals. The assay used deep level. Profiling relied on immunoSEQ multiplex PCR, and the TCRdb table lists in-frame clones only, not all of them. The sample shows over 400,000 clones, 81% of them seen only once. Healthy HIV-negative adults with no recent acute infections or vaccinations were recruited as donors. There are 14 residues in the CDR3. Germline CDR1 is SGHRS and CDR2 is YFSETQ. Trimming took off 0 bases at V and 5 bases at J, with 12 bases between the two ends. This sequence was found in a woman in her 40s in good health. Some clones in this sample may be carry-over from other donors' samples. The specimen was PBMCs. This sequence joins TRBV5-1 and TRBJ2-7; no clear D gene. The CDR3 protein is CASSLAALIDEQYF. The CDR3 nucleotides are TGCGCCAGCAGCTTGGCGGCGCTTATCGACGAGCAGTACTTC.